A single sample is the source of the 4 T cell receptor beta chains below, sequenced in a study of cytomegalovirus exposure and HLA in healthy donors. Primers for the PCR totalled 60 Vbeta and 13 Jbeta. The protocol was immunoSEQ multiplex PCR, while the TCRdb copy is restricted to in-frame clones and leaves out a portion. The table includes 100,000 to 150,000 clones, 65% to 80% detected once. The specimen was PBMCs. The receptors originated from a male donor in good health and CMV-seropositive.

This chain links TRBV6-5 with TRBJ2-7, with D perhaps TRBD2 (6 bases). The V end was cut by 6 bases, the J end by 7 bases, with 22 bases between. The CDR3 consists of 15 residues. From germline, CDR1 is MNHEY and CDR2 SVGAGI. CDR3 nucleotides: TGTGCCAGCAGCCACGGGGGAGATGGGTTGGGGGAGCAGTACTTC. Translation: CASSHGGDGLGEQYF.

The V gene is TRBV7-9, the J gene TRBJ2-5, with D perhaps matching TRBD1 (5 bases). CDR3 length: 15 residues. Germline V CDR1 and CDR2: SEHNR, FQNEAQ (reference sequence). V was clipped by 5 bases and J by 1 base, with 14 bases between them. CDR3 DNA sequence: TGTGCCAGCAGCCTACCAAAGACAGTCCAAGAGACCCAGTACTTC. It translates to CASSLPKTVQETQYF.

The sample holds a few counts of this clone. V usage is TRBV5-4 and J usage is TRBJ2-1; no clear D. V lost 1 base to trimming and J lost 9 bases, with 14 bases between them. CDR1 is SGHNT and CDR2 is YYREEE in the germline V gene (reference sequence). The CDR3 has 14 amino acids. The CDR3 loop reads CASSLLEAPTEQFF. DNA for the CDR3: TGTGCCAGCAGCTTGTTAGAAGCGCCCACTGAGCAGTTCTTC. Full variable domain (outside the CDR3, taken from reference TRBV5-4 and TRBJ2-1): ETGVTQSPTHLIKTRGQQVTLRCSSQSGHNTVSWYQQALGQGPQFIFQYYREEENGRGNFPPRFSGLQFPNYSSELNVNALELDDSALYLCASSLLEAPTEQFFGPGTRLTVL.

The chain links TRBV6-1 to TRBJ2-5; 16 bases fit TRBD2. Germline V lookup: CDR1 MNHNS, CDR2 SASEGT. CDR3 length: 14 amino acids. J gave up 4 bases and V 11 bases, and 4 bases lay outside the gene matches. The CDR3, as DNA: TGTGCCGGTGGGACTAGCGGGGGGGCAGAGACCCAGTACTTC. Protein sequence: CAGGTSGGAETQYF.